Listed here are 12 T cell receptor beta chains from one sample, sequenced in a study of OX40 agonist ivuxolimab in advanced cancers. TCRdb's copy holds only in-frame clones and misses some; the assay was immunoSEQ multiplex PCR. The data hold about 79,000 clones, with 70% to 90% observed a single time. Source: CD4+ or CD8+ T cells sorted from blood, taken in a trial of the OX40 agonist ivuxolimab. The origin of the receptors is an adult with an advanced solid tumor such as melanoma, head and neck, liver or kidney cancer.

This clone was counted between two and nine times. The DNA for the CDR3 is TGCGCCAGCAGCCAAGATAGGTGGACAGGGGACGAGCAGTACTTC. It is translated as CASSQDRWTGDEQYF. V is TRBV4-1 and J is TRBJ2-7; 9 bases are a match to TRBD1. The junction had 5 bases not matched to a gene; V was cut back by 0 bases and J by 5 bases. This CDR3 contains 15 residues. CDR1 and CDR2 (germline): MGHRA, YSYEKL.

J is TRBJ1-1 and V is TRBV6-5, with D maybe TRBD1 (6 bases). The CDR3 runs to 14 residues. Germline-derived CDR1 and CDR2 are MNHEY and SVGAGI. V lost 7 bases, J lost 11 bases, and 23 bases lay in between. In DNA, the CDR3 is TGTGCCAGCACCTCTCCGGACAGTTCTCAGGGGGCTTTCTTT. Its translation is CASTSPDSSQGAFF.

The V call is TRBV6-6, the J call TRBJ2-1, with a tentative D call TRBD2 (5 bases). This CDR3 contains 15 residues. Trimming cost V 0 bases and J 8 bases, with 14 bases left between them. Germline V lookup: CDR1 MNHNY, CDR2 SVGAGI (reference sequence). The CDR3 sequence is CASSYSRAESHEQFF. In DNA form, the CDR3 reads TGTGCCAGCAGTTACTCGAGGGCCGAGAGCCATGAGCAGTTCTTC.

This chain connects TRBV27 to TRBJ1-2; D not certain. The germline CDR1 and CDR2 sequences are MNHEY and SMNVEV (reference sequence). Trimming removed 4 bases at V and 2 bases at J, with 14 bases between. The CDR3 sequence is 15 residues long. The CDR3 DNA sequence: TGTGCCAGCAGTTACGCCAGTCTGGGGAACTATGGCTACACCTTC. Translation gives CASSYASLGNYGYTF.

The chain has TRBV11-2 and TRBJ2-7; D not resolved. The CDR3 covers 14 residues. Trimming removed 1 base at V and 3 bases at J, with 10 bases between. Looked up from germline, CDR1 is SGHAT and CDR2 is FQNNGV. The CDR3 here is CASSLGFSSYEQYF. CDR3 DNA sequence: TGTGCCAGCAGCTTAGGGTTTAGCAGCTACGAGCAGTACTTC.

The chain is built from TRBV30 and TRBJ1-2; D is uncertain. Germline V gene lookup returns CDR1 GTSNPN and CDR2 SVGIG (reference sequence). The CDR3 covers 13 residues. V was shortened by 6 bases and J by 0 bases, with 11 bases between the two germline ends. CDR3 in DNA: TGTGCCTGCGGTGGTGGTACTAACTATGGCTACACCTTC. It is translated as CACGGGTNYGYTF.

The CDR3 sequence is CASAMTLAGGPLRFNEQFF. CDR3 DNA sequence: TGCGCCAGCGCGATGACACTAGCGGGAGGGCCCCTTAGATTTAATGAGCAGTTCTTC. This chain connects TRBV5-1 to TRBJ2-1; 13 bases fit TRBD2. This CDR3 comprises 19 residues. Germline CDR1 SGHRS, CDR2 YFSETQ. The V and J ends lost 7 bases and 7 bases, in that order; junction bases with no gene match: 20.

The gene calls are TRBV9 and TRBJ1-1; D uncertain. Germline CDR1 reads SGDLS; CDR2 reads YYNGEE. This CDR3 is built from 13 residues. V was shortened by 0 bases and J by 1 base, with 4 bases between the two germline ends. CDR3 nucleotide sequence: TGTGCCAGCAGCGTAGAAGGGAACACTGAAGCTTTCTTT. Protein sequence: CASSVEGNTEAFF.

J is TRBJ2-5 and V is TRBV10-3; either TRBD1 or TRBD2 may supply D (5 bases each). The CDR3 runs to 14 residues. The germline CDR1 and CDR2 sequences are ENHRY and SYGVKD. V gave up 11 bases and J gave up 4 bases, with 20 bases separating them. CDR3 residues: CAVRTPARGETQYF. Written as DNA, the CDR3 is TGTGCCGTTCGGACTCCCGCTAGGGGAGAGACCCAGTACTTC.

A word on this clone: At the DNA level, this CDR3 is encoded by other sequences in the same sample as well. This chain links TRBV11-3 with TRBJ2-1; 8 nucleotides line up with TRBD2. Germline assignment: CDR1 SGHNT and CDR2 YENEEA. This CDR3 is 15 amino acids long. Trimming took 1 base from V and 4 from J; bases not matched to a gene: 3. The CDR3 spells CASSLGASGYNEQFF. The CDR3 DNA is TGTGCCAGCAGCTTAGGGGCTAGCGGGTACAATGAGCAGTTCTTC.

The chain joins TRBV5-6 to TRBJ2-1; 10 nucleotides align to TRBD2. CDR3 length equals 16 residues. Losses at the gene ends were 0 bases for V and 4 bases for J; bases not matched to a gene: 4. Per the germline V gene, CDR1 is SGHDT and CDR2 is YYEEEE. CDR3 protein: CASSLGTSGAYNEQFF. In nucleotides, the CDR3 is TGTGCCAGCAGCTTGGGGACTAGCGGCGCTTACAATGAGCAGTTCTTC.

The rearrangement links TRBV5-8 to TRBJ2-7; 7 bases fit TRBD2. The germline V gene encodes CDR1 SGHTS and CDR2 YDEGEE. Trimming took 6 bases from V and 1 from J; bases not matched to a gene: 13. The CDR3 has 16 residues. The CDR3 DNA follows: TGTGCCAGCATCGTACTGACTAGCACGGCATCCTACGAGCAGTACTTC. It encodes CASIVLTSTASYEQYF.